This T cell receptor (beta chain) was captured by sequencing in a study of tumor-infiltrating lymphocytes in primary liver carcinoma. Background on the study: Tumor stage was T1-T3 N0M0, and tumor size was about 4 to 11 cm across. Samples returned roughly 3.5 to 8 million productive TCRbeta reads each. Read depth did not differ significantly between tissue types. Overall study results and limits: The study found tumor-adjacent and tumor-blood pairs overlapped less than tumor region pairs.

The germline CDR1 and CDR2 sequences are SGHKS and YYEKEE (reference sequence). The CDR3 contains 18 residues. Alongside blood RNA obtained from unsorted whole blood, germline DNA was also extracted. Patients were chronically HBV-infected and treatment-naive. Comment on this clonotype: Its antigen remains unknown. The junction differs from germline at one of its ends, possibly a read error.

With approximately 470 ng total RNA as template and a constant-region primer, TCR beta cDNA was made. ARM-PCR, slightly modified, supplied the TCR beta libraries through three nested multiplex PCR rounds. A C-beta reverse primer and TRBV1-TRBV30 forward primers served in each of the first two PCR rounds, at around 10 cycles apiece. MiXCR, applied by TCRdb to the multiplex PCR reads, yields one record per CDR3 protein. This sample yields under 200,000 distinct CDR3 sequences, of which about 61% are seen a single time; 6% to 8.5% belongs to the top ten. V usage is TRBV5-5 and J usage is TRBJ2-1; TRBD2 matches 13 bases. Sequencing was performed on peripheral blood. This clonotype was sampled from a woman aged 60-75 years with primary liver carcinoma and hepatitis B virus infection. In nucleotides, the CDR3 is TGTGCCAGAAGCTACGGACTAACTAGCGGGAGGGCCAATGGTGAGCAGTTCTTC. Amino acids: CARSYGLTSGRANGEQFF. Based on the CDR3 plus reference TRBV5-5 and TRBJ2-1, the full variable domain is DAGVTQSPTHLIKTRGQQVTLRCSPISGHKSVSWYQQVLGQGPQFIFQYYEKEERGRGNFPDRFSARQFPNYSSELNVNALLLGDSALYLCARSYGLTSGRANGEQFFGPGTRLTVL.